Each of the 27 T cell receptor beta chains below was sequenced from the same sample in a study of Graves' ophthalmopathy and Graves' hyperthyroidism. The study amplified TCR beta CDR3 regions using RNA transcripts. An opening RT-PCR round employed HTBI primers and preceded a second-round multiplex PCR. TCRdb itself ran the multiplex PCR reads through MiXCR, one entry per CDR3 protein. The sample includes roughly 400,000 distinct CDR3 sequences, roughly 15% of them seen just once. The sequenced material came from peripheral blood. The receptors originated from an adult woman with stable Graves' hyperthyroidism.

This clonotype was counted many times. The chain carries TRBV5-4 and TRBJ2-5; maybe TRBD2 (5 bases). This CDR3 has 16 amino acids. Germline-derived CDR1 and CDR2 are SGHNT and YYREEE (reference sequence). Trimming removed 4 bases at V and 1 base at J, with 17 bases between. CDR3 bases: TGTGCCAGCAGCCCTACGGGCCCTAGCAGCCAAGAGACCCAGTACTTC. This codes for CASSPTGPSSQETQYF.

CDR3: CAISSRLAEAYNEQFF. The CDR3 DNA is TGTGCCATCTCCTCCCGACTAGCGGAAGCCTACAATGAGCAGTTCTTC. The J gene is TRBJ2-1, the V gene TRBV10-3, with 9 bases fitting TRBD2. V lost 8 bases, J lost 2 bases, and 10 bases stayed unmatched. Germline CDR1 reads ENHRY; CDR2 reads SYGVKD. There are 16 residues in the CDR3.

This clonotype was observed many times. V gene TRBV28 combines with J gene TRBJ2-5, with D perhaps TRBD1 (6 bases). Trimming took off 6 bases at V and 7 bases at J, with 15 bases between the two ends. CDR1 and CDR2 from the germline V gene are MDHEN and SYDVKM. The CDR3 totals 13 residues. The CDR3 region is CASRKTGLATQYF. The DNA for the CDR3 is TGTGCCAGCAGGAAAACAGGGTTGGCGACCCAGTACTTC.

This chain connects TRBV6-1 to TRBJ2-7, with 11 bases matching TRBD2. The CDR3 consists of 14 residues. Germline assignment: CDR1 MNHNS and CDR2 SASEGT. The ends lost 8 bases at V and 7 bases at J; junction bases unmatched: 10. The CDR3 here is CASEGLAALGEQYF. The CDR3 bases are TGTGCCAGCGAGGGACTAGCGGCCTTGGGAGAGCAGTACTTC.

The CDR3 DNA reads as TGCAGTGCTACAGATCAGAGGGGCCAGTACTTC. Translated, it gives CSATDQRGQYF. V gene TRBV20-1 combines with J gene TRBJ2-5, with D perhaps matching TRBD1 or TRBD2 (5 bases each). The germline V and J ends were trimmed by 4 bases and 10 bases, with 13 bases remaining between them. CDR3 size: 11 residues. The V gene's germline CDR1 is DFQATT and CDR2 SNEGSKA (reference sequence).

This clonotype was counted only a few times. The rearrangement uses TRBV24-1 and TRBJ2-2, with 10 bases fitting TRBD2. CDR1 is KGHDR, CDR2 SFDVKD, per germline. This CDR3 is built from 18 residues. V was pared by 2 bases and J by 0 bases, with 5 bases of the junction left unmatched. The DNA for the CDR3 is TGTGCCACCAGTGATTCCCTTAGCGGGAGGACGAACACCGGGGAGCTGTTTTTT. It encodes CATSDSLSGRTNTGELFF.

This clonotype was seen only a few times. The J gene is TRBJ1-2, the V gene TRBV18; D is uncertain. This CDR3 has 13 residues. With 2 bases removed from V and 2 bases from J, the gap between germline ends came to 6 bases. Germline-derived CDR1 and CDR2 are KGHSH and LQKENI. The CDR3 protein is CASSPNQNYGYTF. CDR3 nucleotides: TGTGCCAGCTCACCAAACCAGAACTATGGCTACACCTTC. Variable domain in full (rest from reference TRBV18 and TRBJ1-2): NAGVMQNPRHLVRRRGQEARLRCSPMKGHSHVYWYRQLPEEGLKFMVYLQKENIIDESGMPKERFSAEFPKEGPSILRIQQVVRGDSAAYFCASSPNQNYGYTFGSGTRLTVV.

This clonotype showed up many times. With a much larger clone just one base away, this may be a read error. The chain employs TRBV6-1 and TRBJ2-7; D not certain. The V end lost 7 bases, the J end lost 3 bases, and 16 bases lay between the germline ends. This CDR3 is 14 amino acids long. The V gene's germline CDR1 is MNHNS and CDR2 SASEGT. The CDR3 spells CASNPQVLRYEQYF. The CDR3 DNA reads TGTGCCAGCAATCCCCAGGTCCTCCGCTACGAGCAGTACTTC.

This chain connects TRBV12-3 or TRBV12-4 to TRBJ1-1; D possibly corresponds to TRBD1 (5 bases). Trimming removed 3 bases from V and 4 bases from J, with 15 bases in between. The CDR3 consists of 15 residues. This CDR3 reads CASSFDSIRGTEAFF. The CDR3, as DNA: TGTGCCAGCAGTTTTGACTCCATAAGGGGCACTGAAGCTTTCTTT.

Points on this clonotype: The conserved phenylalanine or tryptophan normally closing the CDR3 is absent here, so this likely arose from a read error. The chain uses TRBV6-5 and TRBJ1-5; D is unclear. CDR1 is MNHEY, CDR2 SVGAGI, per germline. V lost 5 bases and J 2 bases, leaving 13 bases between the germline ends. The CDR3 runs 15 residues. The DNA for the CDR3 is TGTGCCAGCAGTAACGGTCCTTATGGCAATCAGCCCCAGCATGTT. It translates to CASSNGPYGNQPQHV.

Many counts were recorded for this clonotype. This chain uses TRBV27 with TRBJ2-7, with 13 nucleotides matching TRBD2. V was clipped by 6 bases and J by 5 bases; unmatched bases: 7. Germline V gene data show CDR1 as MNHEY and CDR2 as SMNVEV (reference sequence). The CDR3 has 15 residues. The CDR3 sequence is CASRRTSGRAHEQYF. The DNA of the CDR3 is TGTGCCAGCAGGCGTACTAGCGGGAGGGCCCACGAGCAGTACTTC.

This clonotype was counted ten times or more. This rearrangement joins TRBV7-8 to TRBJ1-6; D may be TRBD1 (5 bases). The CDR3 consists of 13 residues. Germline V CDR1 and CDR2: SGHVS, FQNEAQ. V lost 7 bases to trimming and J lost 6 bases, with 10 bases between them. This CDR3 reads CASNKGVNSPLHF. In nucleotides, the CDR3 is TGTGCCAGCAACAAAGGGGTTAATTCACCCCTCCACTTT.

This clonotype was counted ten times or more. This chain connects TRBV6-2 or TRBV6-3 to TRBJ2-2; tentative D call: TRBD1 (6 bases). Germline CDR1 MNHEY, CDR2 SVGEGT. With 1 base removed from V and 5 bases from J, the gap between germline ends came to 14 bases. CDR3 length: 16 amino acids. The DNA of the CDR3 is TGTGCCAGCAGTTACTTACCGGGACACCAAACCGGGGAGCTGTTTTTT. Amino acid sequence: CASSYLPGHQTGELFF.

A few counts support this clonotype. For the CDR3, the DNA is TGTGCCAGCTCACCATACTTGAAGGAGGGCTACACCTTC. Translation gives CASSPYLKEGYTF. The chain couples TRBV18 to TRBJ1-2; D call uncertain. V lost 2 bases and J 8 bases, leaving 12 bases between the germline ends. The CDR3 length is 13 residues. Germline CDR1 reads KGHSH; CDR2 reads LQKENI.

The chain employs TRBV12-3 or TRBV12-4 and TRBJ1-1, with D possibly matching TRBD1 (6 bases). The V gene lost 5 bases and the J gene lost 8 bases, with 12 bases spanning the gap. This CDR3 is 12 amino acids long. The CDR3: CASSPLDREAFF. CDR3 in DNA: TGTGCCAGCAGTCCCCTTGACAGGGAAGCTTTCTTT.

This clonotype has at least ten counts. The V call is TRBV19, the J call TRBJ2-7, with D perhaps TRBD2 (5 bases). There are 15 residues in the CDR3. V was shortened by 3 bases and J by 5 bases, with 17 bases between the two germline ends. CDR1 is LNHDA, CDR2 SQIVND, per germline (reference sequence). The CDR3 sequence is CASSIVPGMVHEQYF. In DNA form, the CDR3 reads TGTGCCAGTAGTATCGTTCCCGGGATGGTCCACGAGCAGTACTTC. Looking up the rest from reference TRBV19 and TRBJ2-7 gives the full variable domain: DGGITQSPKYLFRKEGQNVTLSCEQNLNHDAMYWYRQDPGQGLRLIYYSQIVNDFQKGDIAEGYSVSREKKESFPLTVTSAQKNPTAFYLCASSIVPGMVHEQYFGPGTRLTVT.

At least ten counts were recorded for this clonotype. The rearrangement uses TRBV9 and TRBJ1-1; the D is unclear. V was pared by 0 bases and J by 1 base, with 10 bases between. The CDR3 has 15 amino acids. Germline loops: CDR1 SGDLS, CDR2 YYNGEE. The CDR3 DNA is TGTGCCAGCAGCGTAGTAGGGCACGGGAACACTGAAGCTTTCTTT. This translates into CASSVVGHGNTEAFF.

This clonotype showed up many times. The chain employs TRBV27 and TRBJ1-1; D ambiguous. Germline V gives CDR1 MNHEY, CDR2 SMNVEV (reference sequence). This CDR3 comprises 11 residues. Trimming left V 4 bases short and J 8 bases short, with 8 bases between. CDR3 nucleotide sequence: TGTGCCAGCAGTTCCCCGCGCGAAGCTTTCTTT. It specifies CASSSPREAFF.

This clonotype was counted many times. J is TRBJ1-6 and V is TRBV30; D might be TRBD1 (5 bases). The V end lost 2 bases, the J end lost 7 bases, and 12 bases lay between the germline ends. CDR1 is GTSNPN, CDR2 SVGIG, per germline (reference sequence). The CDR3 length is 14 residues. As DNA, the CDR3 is TGTGCCTGGAGTCTGACAGAGAGAAATTCACCCCTCCACTTT. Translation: CAWSLTERNSPLHF.

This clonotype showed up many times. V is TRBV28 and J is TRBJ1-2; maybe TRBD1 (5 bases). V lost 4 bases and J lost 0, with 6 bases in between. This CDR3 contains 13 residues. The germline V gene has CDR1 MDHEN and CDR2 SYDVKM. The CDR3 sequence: CASSWGTNYGYTF. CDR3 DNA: TGTGCCAGCAGTTGGGGCACTAACTATGGCTACACCTTC.

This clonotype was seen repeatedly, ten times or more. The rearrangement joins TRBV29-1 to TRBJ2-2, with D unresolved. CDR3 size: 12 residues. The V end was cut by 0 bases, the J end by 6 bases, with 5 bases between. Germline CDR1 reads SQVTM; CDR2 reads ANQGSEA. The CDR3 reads CSVEDGPGELFF. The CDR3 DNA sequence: TGCAGCGTTGAAGACGGTCCCGGGGAGCTGTTTTTT.

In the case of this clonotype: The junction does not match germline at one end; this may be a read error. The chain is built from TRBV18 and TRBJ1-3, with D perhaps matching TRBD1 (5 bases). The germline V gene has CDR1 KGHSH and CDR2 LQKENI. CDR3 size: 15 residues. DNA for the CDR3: TGTGCCAGCTCATCAAACCAGGGTTCCGGAAGCACCATATATTTT. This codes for CASSSNQGSGSTIYF.

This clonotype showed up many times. CDR3: CASSQTGTERSYEQYF. CDR3 coding DNA: TGTGCCAGCAGCCAAACCGGGACCGAACGCTCCTACGAGCAGTACTTC. The rearrangement uses TRBV11-1 and TRBJ2-7; either TRBD1 or TRBD2 may supply D (5 bases each). V lost 5 bases, J lost 0 bases, and 17 bases lay in between. There are 16 residues in the CDR3. Germline CDR1 is SGHAT and CDR2 is FQDESV (reference sequence).

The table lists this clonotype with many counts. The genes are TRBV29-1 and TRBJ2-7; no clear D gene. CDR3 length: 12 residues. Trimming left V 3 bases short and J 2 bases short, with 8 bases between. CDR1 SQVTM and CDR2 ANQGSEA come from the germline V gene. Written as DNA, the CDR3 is TGCAGCGTTGAGGTCCAAACCTACGAGCAGTACTTC. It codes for CSVEVQTYEQYF.

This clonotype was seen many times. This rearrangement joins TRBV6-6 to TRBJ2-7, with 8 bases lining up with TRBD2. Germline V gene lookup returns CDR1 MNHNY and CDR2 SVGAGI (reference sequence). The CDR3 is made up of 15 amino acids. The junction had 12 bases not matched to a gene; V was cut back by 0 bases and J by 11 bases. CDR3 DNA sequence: TGTGCCAGCAGTTACTCCAGAGTGACGGGAGGGCCCGAGTACTTC. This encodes CASSYSRVTGGPEYF.

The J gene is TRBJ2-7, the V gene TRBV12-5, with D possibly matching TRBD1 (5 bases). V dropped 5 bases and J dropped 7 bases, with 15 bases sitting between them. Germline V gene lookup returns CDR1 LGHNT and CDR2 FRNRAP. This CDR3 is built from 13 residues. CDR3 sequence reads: CASGPQVSGEQYF. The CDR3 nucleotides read TGTGCTAGTGGTCCCCAGGTGTCAGGGGAGCAGTACTTC.

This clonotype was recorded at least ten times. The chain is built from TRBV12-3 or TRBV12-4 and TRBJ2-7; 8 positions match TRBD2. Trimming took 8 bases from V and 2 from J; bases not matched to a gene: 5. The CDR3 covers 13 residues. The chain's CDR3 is CASQTSATYEQYF. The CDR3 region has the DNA TGTGCCAGCCAGACTAGCGCTACCTACGAGCAGTACTTC.